This T cell receptor (beta chain) was recorded in a study of blood T cell repertoires in COVID-19. Authors' data handling: For nucleated cells, counts were estimated from reference gene primer amplification. Sequencing was performed with immunoSEQ multiplex PCR; in TCRdb, only in-frame clones are kept and a portion is missing. V and J calls and clone size are as listed in that table; D and trimming were resolved from the DNA. Of under 250,000 clones in the sample, 86% were seen once. Germline-derived CDR1 and CDR2 are LGHNA and YSLEER. The CDR3 spans 13 residues. The J segment lost 5 bases and the V segment lost 4 bases, leaving 0 bases of the junction unmatched.

The clonotype originates from a woman over 75 with COVID-19, enrolled during active disease. This chain uses TRBV4-3 with TRBJ1-4; 8 bases map to TRBD1. Sequenced: peripheral blood. As DNA, the CDR3 is TGCGCCAGCAGCCGGACAGGGAATGAAAAACTGTTTTTT. Translating gives CASSRTGNEKLFF.